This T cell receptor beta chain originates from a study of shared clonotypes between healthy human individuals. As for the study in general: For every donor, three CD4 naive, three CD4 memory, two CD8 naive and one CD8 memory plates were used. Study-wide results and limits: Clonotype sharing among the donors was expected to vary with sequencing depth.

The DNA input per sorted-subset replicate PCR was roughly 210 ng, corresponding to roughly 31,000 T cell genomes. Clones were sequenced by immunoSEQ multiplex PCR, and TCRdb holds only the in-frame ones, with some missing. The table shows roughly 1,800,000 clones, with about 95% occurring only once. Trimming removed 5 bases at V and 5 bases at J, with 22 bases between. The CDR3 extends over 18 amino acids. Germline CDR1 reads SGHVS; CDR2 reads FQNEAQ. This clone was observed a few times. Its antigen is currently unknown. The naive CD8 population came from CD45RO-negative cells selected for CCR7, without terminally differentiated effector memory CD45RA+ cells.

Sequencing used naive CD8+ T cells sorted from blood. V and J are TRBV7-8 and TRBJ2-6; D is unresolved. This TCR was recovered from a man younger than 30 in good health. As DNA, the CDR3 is TGTGCCAGCAGCAATGCTGATTACCCACAAAGTCGGGCCAACGTCCTGACTTTC. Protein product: CASSNADYPQSRANVLTF. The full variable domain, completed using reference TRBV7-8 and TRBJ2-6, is GAGVSQSPRYKVAKRGQDVALRCDPISGHVSLFWYQQALGQGPEFLTYFQNEAQLDKSGLPSDRFFAERPEGSVSTLKIQRTQQEDSAVYLCASSNADYPQSRANVLTFGAGSRLTVL.